The clone carrying this T cell receptor (beta chain) appeared a single time. Patients were diagnosed from clinical symptoms, serum thyroxine, TRAb, thyroid ultrasound and orbital computed tomography. CDR3 regions of TCR beta were amplified from RNA transcripts. The first round was an RT-PCR with HTBI primers, and the second round was a multiplex PCR. TCRdb re-called the multiplex PCR reads through MiXCR, storing one row per CDR3 protein. In the table there are hundreds of thousands of distinct CDR3 sequences, 35% to 50% of which are singletons. V lost 9 bases, J lost 0 bases, and 18 bases lay in between. This CDR3 spans 16 amino acids. Germline V gene sequence: CDR1 WNHNN, CDR2 SYGVQD (reference sequence). The record originates from a study of Graves' ophthalmopathy and Graves' hyperthyroidism. Study at large: Sampling took place at initial diagnosis, with peripheral blood obtained before any treatment.

This chain joins TRBV10-1 and TRBJ1-5, with D tentatively TRBD1 (6 bases). The material sequenced was peripheral blood. The origin of this receptor is an adult man with Graves' ophthalmopathy. The CDR3 coding sequence is TGCGCCAGGAGGACCGGACAGCATGGTAGCAATCAGCCCCAGCATTTT. Its protein is CARRTGQHGSNQPQHF.